Below, 26 T cell receptor beta chains from the same sample are listed, as sequenced in a study of blood T cell repertoires in COVID-19. The data were produced by immunoSEQ multiplex PCR, yet TCRdb's version contains in-frame clones alone and is incomplete. The sample holds some 190,000 clones, roughly 91% seen once. The specimen sequenced was peripheral blood. These receptors came from a human donor in a cohort sampled during active COVID-19.

V gene TRBV7-2 combines with J gene TRBJ1-2; a weak D match, TRBD1 (5 bases). The CDR3 spans 17 residues. Per the germline V gene, CDR1 is SGHTA and CDR2 is FQGNSA. Trimming shortened V by 4 bases and J by 1 base, and 19 bases separated the two germline ends. CDR3 sequence (DNA): TGTGCCAGCAGCTCTCCCCGGGAAGGGGACTTTAACTATGGCTACACCTTC. It is translated as CASSSPREGDFNYGYTF. The full variable domain, its missing parts supplied by reference TRBV7-2 and TRBJ1-2, is GAGVSQSPSNKVTEKGKDVELRCDPISGHTALYWYRQSLGQGLEFLIYFQGNSAPDKSGLPSDRFSAERTGGSVSTLTIQRTQQEDSAVYLCASSSPREGDFNYGYTFGSGTRLTVV.

V and J are TRBV4-1 and TRBJ2-2; D gene unclear. CDR3 length: 15 amino acids. Germline values: CDR1 MGHRA, CDR2 YSYEKL. Trimming pared 1 base from V and 5 bases from J, leaving 11 bases between. Written as DNA, the CDR3 is TGCGCCAGCAGCCAAGTGTTAGACTTAACCGGGGAGCTGTTTTTT. Protein: CASSQVLDLTGELFF.

The chain is built from TRBV30 and TRBJ1-3; D is perhaps TRBD1 (6 bases). The germline CDR1 and CDR2 sequences are GTSNPN and SVGIG (reference sequence). The CDR3 consists of 15 residues. The ends were cut back, 4 bases at V and 4 bases at J, with 17 bases in the middle. In nucleotides, the CDR3 is TGTGCCTGGACCTCAGGGGCGGCAGAAGGAAACACCATATATTTT. Its protein product is CAWTSGAAEGNTIYF.

Turning to this clone: Other nucleotide sequences in the sample specify the same CDR3. The rearrangement joins TRBV18 to TRBJ1-2; TRBD1 aligns across 11 bases. CDR3 size: 15 residues. V dropped 0 bases and J dropped 6; count of bases not matched to a gene: 3. Germline V CDR1 and CDR2: KGHSH, LQKENI. The CDR3 here is CASSPPGQGEHGYTF. CDR3 in DNA: TGTGCCAGCTCACCACCGGGACAGGGGGAGCATGGCTACACCTTC. Full variable domain (outside the CDR3, taken from reference TRBV18 and TRBJ1-2): NAGVMQNPRHLVRRRGQEARLRCSPMKGHSHVYWYRQLPEEGLKFMVYLQKENIIDESGMPKERFSAEFPKEGPSILRIQQVVRGDSAAYFCASSPPGQGEHGYTFGSGTRLTVV.

V gene TRBV5-4 combines with J gene TRBJ2-5; 7 nucleotides align to TRBD1. The ends lost 5 bases at V and 6 bases at J; junction bases unmatched: 10. The CDR3 loop spans 14 amino acids. The V gene's germline CDR1 is SGHNT and CDR2 YYREEE (reference sequence). This CDR3 reads CASRNTGVVKTQYF. In DNA form, the CDR3 reads TGTGCCAGCAGAAATACAGGGGTGGTAAAGACCCAGTACTTC.

The chain employs TRBV5-1 and TRBJ2-7; 7 bases agree with TRBD2. J lost 2 bases, V lost 0 bases, and 5 bases had no gene match. This CDR3 spans 15 amino acids. CDR1 is SGHRS, CDR2 YFSETQ, per germline. In nucleotides, the CDR3 is TGCGCCAGCAGCTTGGAGGGCGCGGGGGCCTACGAGCAGTACTTC. Its protein product is CASSLEGAGAYEQYF.

The chain has TRBV10-2 and TRBJ2-5; 12 bases line up with TRBD2. The CDR3 runs 16 residues. Losses at the gene ends were 6 bases for V and 4 bases for J; bases not matched to a gene: 9. Germline-derived CDR1 and CDR2 are WSHSY and SAAADI. The CDR3 protein is CASSLAGGPGGETQYF. CDR3 nucleotides: TGCGCCAGCAGCCTAGCGGGGGGGCCTGGGGGAGAGACCCAGTACTTC.

The chain is built from TRBV5-1 and TRBJ2-5; D is undetermined. Trimming removed 4 bases at V and 5 bases at J, with 9 bases between. The CDR3 length is 12 residues. Looked up from germline, CDR1 is SGHRS and CDR2 is YFSETQ. The chain's CDR3 is CASSPDSETQYF. The CDR3 bases are TGCGCCAGCAGCCCGGATAGCGAGACCCAGTACTTC.

The chain uses TRBV3-1 (or the pseudogene TRBV3-2) and TRBJ2-1, with 8 nucleotides matching TRBD2. This CDR3 has 14 amino acids. The germline CDR1 and CDR2 sequences are LGHDT and YNNKEL (reference sequence). With 6 bases clipped from V and 5 bases from J, the junction kept 6 bases outside the gene matches. In nucleotides, the CDR3 is TGTGCCAGCAGGCCCACTAGCGGAAACAATGAGCAGTTCTTC. It translates to CASRPTSGNNEQFF.

The gene calls are TRBV19 and TRBJ1-5; D ambiguous. Trimming took off 4 bases at V and 2 bases at J, with 12 bases between the two ends. CDR1 LNHDA and CDR2 SQIVND come from the germline V gene (reference sequence). The length of the CDR3 is 15 residues. The CDR3: CASSKVSGGNQPQHF. In DNA, the CDR3 is TGTGCCAGTAGTAAAGTAAGCGGGGGCAATCAGCCCCAGCATTTT.

The chain couples TRBV7-2 to TRBJ2-1; 8 bases align to TRBD1. The CDR3 extends over 14 amino acids. With 3 bases clipped from V and 7 bases from J, the junction kept 5 bases outside the gene matches. Germline-derived CDR1 and CDR2 are SGHTA and FQGNSA. The CDR3 here is CASSFSQGANEQFF. The CDR3 DNA sequence: TGTGCCAGCAGCTTCAGTCAGGGGGCTAATGAGCAGTTCTTC.

The chain is built from TRBV7-2 and TRBJ2-7, with 12 nucleotides matching TRBD2. V was pared by 5 bases and J by 0 bases, with 5 bases of the junction left unmatched. This CDR3 has 16 residues. Germline CDR1 is SGHTA and CDR2 is FQGNSA. The CDR3 loop is CASSPRTSGISYEQYF. CDR3 DNA: TGTGCCAGCAGCCCTAGGACTAGCGGGATCTCCTACGAGCAGTACTTC.

The rearrangement links TRBV5-1 to TRBJ2-3, with TRBD2 matching 7 bases. CDR3 length: 15 amino acids. V trimming: 0 bases; J trimming: 2 bases; junction bases outside the gene matches: 3. Germline loops: CDR1 SGHRS, CDR2 YFSETQ. The CDR3 region is CASSLDGTTTDTQYF. CDR3 in DNA: TGCGCCAGCAGCTTGGACGGGACTACCACAGATACGCAGTATTTT.

This clone was seen only a few times. V is TRBV30 and J is TRBJ1-3; 9 positions agree with TRBD1. Trimming took 1 base from V and 4 from J; bases not matched to a gene: 8. The germline CDR1 and CDR2 sequences are GTSNPN and SVGIG (reference sequence). The CDR3 runs to 16 residues. The CDR3 DNA reads TGTGCCTGGAGTGCCGGGACAGGGTCTGGAGGAAACACCATATATTTT. Encoded protein: CAWSAGTGSGGNTIYF.

This chain joins TRBV11-2 and TRBJ2-3; D gene unclear. The CDR3 has 13 amino acids. From germline, CDR1 is SGHAT and CDR2 FQNNGV. V was shortened by 3 bases and J by 4 bases, with 8 bases between the two germline ends. The CDR3 DNA follows: TGTGCCAGCAGCTTCCTATTTGCAGATACGCAGTATTTT. Its protein is CASSFLFADTQYF.

The chain carries TRBV7-2 and TRBJ2-2; weak D call: TRBD2 (6 bases). Germline-derived CDR1 and CDR2 are SGHTA and FQGNSA. The CDR3 loop spans 13 amino acids. Trimming removed 4 bases at V and 6 bases at J, with 9 bases between. For the CDR3, the DNA is TGTGCCAGCAGCTCCAGGGAGGCCGGGGAGCTGTTTTTT. Encoded protein: CASSSREAGELFF.

V is TRBV7-6 and J is TRBJ2-1; no reliable D call. The CDR3 runs to 14 residues. Between the trimmed V and J ends, which lost 9 bases and 3 bases, there was a span of 15 bases. Germline CDR1 SGHVS, CDR2 FNYEAQ. CDR3: CARRSYVNYNEQFF. The CDR3 coding sequence is TGTGCCAGGAGGAGTTACGTAAACTACAATGAGCAGTTCTTC.

The V gene is TRBV7-2, the J gene TRBJ2-7, with 13 bases identical to TRBD2. J gave up 5 bases and V 6 bases, and 7 bases lay outside the gene matches. CDR1 SGHTA and CDR2 FQGNSA come from the germline V gene. The CDR3 covers 15 residues. CDR3 sequence (DNA): TGTGCCAGCAGGCCGACTAGCGGGGGGTCCCACGAGCAGTACTTC. Its translation: CASRPTSGGSHEQYF.

The gene calls are TRBV5-8 and TRBJ1-2; D is uncertain. V was clipped by 1 base and J by 6 bases, with 10 bases between them. Germline CDR1 and CDR2: SGHTS and YDEGEE. The length of the CDR3 is 13 residues. Here the CDR3 DNA reads TGTGCCAGCAGCTTGACGGGGATCGATGGCTACACCTTC. Its translation is CASSLTGIDGYTF.

V is TRBV5-1 and J is TRBJ2-1; perhaps TRBD1 as D (7 bases). V lost 1 base, J lost 7 bases, and 18 bases lay in between. Germline V gene lookup returns CDR1 SGHRS and CDR2 YFSETQ. The CDR3 length is 16 residues. Here the CDR3 DNA reads TGCGCCAGCAGCTTGCCCCGGGCAGGGGGGCCGAATGAGCAGTTCTTC. Protein product: CASSLPRAGGPNEQFF.

The rearrangement links TRBV18 to TRBJ2-1; weak D call: TRBD2 (5 bases). CDR3 length: 16 residues. CDR1 and CDR2 from the germline V gene are KGHSH and LQKENI. The ends were cut back, 0 bases at V and 4 bases at J, with 13 bases in the middle. The CDR3: CASSPPNGRGYNEQFF. CDR3 nucleotide sequence: TGTGCCAGCTCACCACCGAACGGAAGAGGGTACAATGAGCAGTTCTTC.

Comments on this clone: This is likely an artifact of a read error, given a far larger clone one base away. The chain employs TRBV7-9 and TRBJ2-1, with D hard to call. Trimming removed 5 bases from V and 8 bases from J, with 10 bases in between. The CDR3 loop spans 12 amino acids. CDR1 SEHNR and CDR2 FQNEAQ come from the germline V gene (reference sequence). The CDR3 reads CASSLLYYEQFF. The CDR3 DNA reads TGTGCCAGCAGCCTCCTTTACTATGAGCAGTTCTTC. Full variable domain (outside the CDR3, taken from reference TRBV7-9 and TRBJ2-1): DTGVSQNPRHKITKRGQNVTFRCDPISEHNRLYWYRQTLGQGPEFLTYFQNEAQLEKSRLLSDRFSAERPKGSFSTLEIQRTEQGDSAMYLCASSLLYYEQFFGPGTRLTVL.

This chain uses TRBV9 with TRBJ2-3, with TRBD2 identical over 7 bases. This CDR3 comprises 16 residues. The J segment lost 0 bases and the V segment lost 4 bases, leaving 8 bases of the junction unmatched. The germline V gene has CDR1 SGDLS and CDR2 YYNGEE. The CDR3 sequence is CASSPQRGGSTDTQYF. CDR3 coding DNA: TGTGCCAGCAGCCCTCAGCGGGGAGGTAGCACAGATACGCAGTATTTT. The whole variable domain, filled in from reference TRBV9 and TRBJ2-3, reads DSGVTQTPKHLITATGQRVTLRCSPRSGDLSVYWYQQSLDQGLQFLIQYYNGEERAKGNILERFSAQQFPDLHSELNLSSLELGDSALYFCASSPQRGGSTDTQYFGPGTRLTVL.

The chain is built from TRBV5-1 and TRBJ2-7; D possibly corresponds to TRBD1 (5 bases). The V end was cut by 0 bases, the J end by 3 bases, with 10 bases between. CDR3 length: 14 residues. CDR1 SGHRS and CDR2 YFSETQ come from the germline V gene. In DNA form, the CDR3 reads TGCGCCAGCAGCTTGGAGGCCCAGGGCTACGAGCAGTACTTC. It codes for CASSLEAQGYEQYF. The full variable domain, its missing parts supplied by reference TRBV5-1 and TRBJ2-7, is KAGVTQTPRYLIKTRGQQVTLSCSPISGHRSVSWYQQTPGQGLQFLFEYFSETQRNKGNFPGRFSGRQFSNSRSEMNVSTLELGDSALYLCASSLEAQGYEQYFGPGTRLTVT.

This chain uses TRBV28 with TRBJ1-2, with a possible D match to TRBD1 (5 bases). V lost 6 bases and J 9 bases, leaving 17 bases between the germline ends. This CDR3 contains 13 residues. Germline CDR1 reads MDHEN; CDR2 reads SYDVKM. The CDR3, as DNA: TGTGCCAGCAGAGAAGAGTCAGGGAATAGCTACACCTTC. Translated: CASREESGNSYTF.

This clone occurred once. This chain joins TRBV7-2 and TRBJ1-2; D possibly corresponds to TRBD1 (6 bases). CDR1 and CDR2 from the germline V gene are SGHTA and FQGNSA. Trimming stripped 5 bases from V and 6 bases from J, with 10 bases between. This CDR3 contains 12 residues. The CDR3 region has the DNA TGTGCCAGCAGCCTACAGGGACATGGCTACACCTTC. As protein: CASSLQGHGYTF.